These 15 T cell receptor beta chains originate from one sample sequenced in a study of Graves' ophthalmopathy and Graves' hyperthyroidism. RNA transcripts were the template, and TCR beta CDR3 regions were amplified from them. In the first round, RT-PCR was carried out with HTBI primers, and a multiplex PCR formed the second round. TCRdb recomputed calls from the multiplex PCR reads with MiXCR, one row per CDR3 protein. The sample gives approximately 1.2 million distinct CDR3 sequences, 36% of which show up once; over 8.5% is in the top ten. Material: peripheral blood or thyroid tissue (not recorded which). The receptors come from an adult man with Graves' hyperthyroidism.

The chain has TRBV25-1 and TRBJ1-6; a weak D match, TRBD1 (5 bases). V was trimmed by 8 bases and J by 7 bases, leaving 15 bases between them. The V gene's germline CDR1 is MGHDK and CDR2 SYGVNS. The CDR3 is made up of 14 amino acids. CDR3 sequence: CASLAVTENSPLHF. Written as DNA, the CDR3 is TGTGCCAGCTTAGCGGTGACAGAGAATTCACCCCTCCACTTT.

This clonotype appeared a single time. One base away lies a much larger clone, so this may be a sequencing read error. The conserved final phenylalanine or tryptophan is absent from the CDR3, which likely points to a read error. This chain connects TRBV4-1 to TRBJ2-7, with 7 bases matching TRBD1. Germline assignment: CDR1 MGHRA and CDR2 YSYEKL. The CDR3 length is 14 residues. Losses at the gene ends were 3 bases for V and 4 bases for J; bases not matched to a gene: 6. CDR3 DNA sequence: TGCGCCAGCAGCCACCAAGACAGGGAATACGAGCAGTACTCC. Protein sequence: CASSHQDREYEQYS.

This clonotype was counted only a few times. The rearrangement joins TRBV20-1 to TRBJ2-5; 8 bases map to TRBD2. The germline V gene encodes CDR1 DFQATT and CDR2 SNEGSKA (reference sequence). The CDR3 has 13 residues. Losses at the gene ends were 5 bases for V and 2 bases for J; bases not matched to a gene: 4. CDR3: CSAQGLGQETQYF. The CDR3 nucleotides read TGCAGTGCTCAGGGACTAGGGCAAGAGACCCAGTACTTC.

This clonotype appeared a few times. The chain recombines TRBV29-1 with TRBJ1-5, with D possibly being TRBD1 (5 bases). Germline V lookup: CDR1 SQVTM, CDR2 ANQGSEA. With 4 bases removed from V and 11 bases from J, the gap between germline ends came to 27 bases. The CDR3 sequence is 16 residues long. The CDR3 reads CSVGNRLSRWQETQHF. The CDR3 bases are TGCAGCGTTGGTAACAGGCTAAGCCGGTGGCAAGAGACCCAGCATTTT.

This clonotype has just a few counts. This sequence joins TRBV19 and TRBJ1-5; no firm D call. The V and J ends lost 5 bases and 6 bases respectively, with 14 bases between them. CDR1 is LNHDA and CDR2 is SQIVND in the germline V gene (reference sequence). The CDR3 has 14 residues. The CDR3 is CASSPQGISQPQHF. The CDR3 DNA sequence: TGTGCCAGTAGTCCACAAGGGATAAGTCAGCCCCAGCATTTT.

Note on this clonotype: No conserved phenylalanine or tryptophan ends this CDR3, so it is likely a read error. The gene calls are TRBV25-1 and TRBJ1-6; 8 bases are a match to TRBD1. CDR3 length: 15 amino acids. The J segment lost 10 bases and the V segment lost 8 bases, leaving 13 bases of the junction unmatched. Germline CDR1 reads MGHDK; CDR2 reads SYGVNS. In DNA form, the CDR3 reads TGTGCCAGCGTTACGACCGGGACAGGCGGATCACCCCTCCACCTT. Protein: CASVTTGTGGSPLHL.

This chain connects TRBV10-1 to TRBJ2-7; D is possibly TRBD1 (6 bases). The CDR3 contains 15 residues. Germline CDR1 and CDR2: WNHNN and SYGVQD (reference sequence). V shed 4 bases and J shed 3 bases, with 16 bases lying between them. The CDR3: CASSAGQSSIYEQYF. For the CDR3, the DNA is TGCGCCAGCAGTGCCGGACAGTCCTCAATCTACGAGCAGTACTTC.

This clonotype occurred many times. This chain's CDR3 is CASVGEGQGNTGELFF. Written as DNA, the CDR3 is TGTGCCAGCGTAGGAGAGGGTCAGGGGAACACCGGGGAGCTGTTTTTT. The rearrangement uses TRBV2 and TRBJ2-2; D tentatively fits TRBD1 or TRBD2 (5 bases each). Trimming pared 8 bases from V and 1 base from J, leaving 17 bases between. From germline, CDR1 is SNHLY and CDR2 FYNNEI. This CDR3 has 16 residues.

The rearrangement uses TRBV28 and TRBJ1-6; 9 positions match TRBD1. J lost 7 bases, V lost 4 bases, and 5 bases had no gene match. CDR3 length equals 15 residues. Germline V CDR1 and CDR2: MDHEN, SYDVKM. CDR3 nucleotide sequence: TGTGCCAGCAGTTCGCGACAGGGGGAGAATTCACCCCTCCACTTT. Translating it yields CASSSRQGENSPLHF.

This clonotype was seen many times. The chain employs TRBV2 and TRBJ2-5; D is perhaps TRBD1 or TRBD2 (6 bases each). Looked up from germline, CDR1 is SNHLY and CDR2 is FYNNEI. The CDR3 length is 16 residues. The ends were cut back, 5 bases at V and 2 bases at J, with 18 bases in the middle. The CDR3 nucleotides are TGTGCCAGCAGTCTGGCGGGACTCCAGGGGCAAGAGACCCAGTACTTC. Protein sequence: CASSLAGLQGQETQYF.

The rearrangement uses TRBV29-1 and TRBJ2-5, with 9 bases aligning to TRBD2. This CDR3 spans 13 amino acids. CDR1 SQVTM and CDR2 ANQGSEA come from the germline V gene. The J segment lost 11 bases and the V segment lost 4 bases, leaving 11 bases of the junction unmatched. In DNA, the CDR3 is TGCAGCGTTGCTCTAGCGGGGCCCCAAGAGCAGTACTTC. This translates into CSVALAGPQEQYF. Looking up the rest from reference TRBV29-1 and TRBJ2-5 gives the full variable domain: SAVISQKPSRDICQRGTSLTIQCQVDSQVTMMFWYRQQPGQSLTLIATANQGSEATYESGFVIDKFPISRPNLTFSTLTVSNMSPEDSSIYLCSVALAGPQEQYFGPGTRLLVL.

The chain uses TRBV7-2 and TRBJ2-7; 9 bases are a match to TRBD2. This CDR3 comprises 15 residues. The junction had 12 bases not matched to a gene; V was cut back by 8 bases and J by 4 bases. Per germline, CDR1 SGHTA and CDR2 FQGNSA. The CDR3 sequence is CASLRRGLAPYEQYF. For the CDR3, the DNA is TGTGCCAGCCTCCGGAGGGGACTAGCACCGTACGAGCAGTACTTC.

This clonotype was recorded many times. The chain combines TRBV6-2 or TRBV6-3 with TRBJ1-1; D is possibly TRBD1 (5 bases). The germline gives CDR1 MNHEY, CDR2 SVGEGT. CDR3 length: 13 residues. The V end was cut by 0 bases, the J end by 5 bases, with 7 bases between. In nucleotides, the CDR3 is TGTGCCAGCAGTTACTCGGGGGGAACTGAAGCTTTCTTT. This codes for CASSYSGGTEAFF.

This clonotype was seen just once. This CDR3 is missing its conserved last phenylalanine or tryptophan, likely due to a read error. No DNA is shown, since the ends of the CDR3 on it are uncertain; the CDR3 is the one TCRdb lists. This chain joins TRBV20-1 and TRBJ1-5; TRBD1 is the table's D call, not checked against the DNA. A total of 17 residues make up the CDR3, ends included. Germline V gene data show CDR1 as DFQATT and CDR2 as SNEGSKA (reference sequence). This chain's CDR3 is CSARESGIWDEISPSMV.

V and J are TRBV20-1 and TRBJ1-4, with D perhaps matching TRBD1 (6 bases). The CDR3 has 13 amino acids. The V end was cut by 0 bases, the J end by 8 bases, with 10 bases between. From germline, CDR1 is DFQATT and CDR2 SNEGSKA (reference sequence). CDR3 residues: CSAREGAQEKLFF. In DNA form, the CDR3 reads TGCAGTGCTAGAGAGGGGGCACAGGAAAAACTGTTTTTT.